These 25 T cell receptor beta chains came from one sample sequenced in a study of regulatory and conventional T cells in RAG deficiency. Conventional CD4+ T cells were sorted from blood as CD25-low CD127-high cells. Profiling relied on immunoSEQ multiplex PCR, and the TCRdb table lists in-frame clones only, not all of them. Of approximately 35,000 clones in the sample, about 75% are singletons; the top ten hold 3% to 4%. The same sample was also studied in work on regulatory T cells. That work adds: Primers: 52 TRBV forward and 13 TRBJ reverse.

The sample was CD4+ effector T cells sorted from blood. The receptors stem from a human donor in good health.

In its sample, this clone was seen once. The V and J genes are TRBV7-8 and TRBJ1-1, with D uncertain. The CDR3 is made up of 11 amino acids. Germline loops: CDR1 SGHVS, CDR2 FQNEAQ. Trimming took 7 bases from V and 3 from J, leaving 6 bases between them. In DNA, the CDR3 is TGTGCCAGCACCAGGTACACTGAAGCTTTCTTT. Its translation: CASTRYTEAFF. Full variable domain (remainder filled in from reference TRBV7-8 and TRBJ1-1): GAGVSQSPRYKVAKRGQDVALRCDPISGHVSLFWYQQALGQGPEFLTYFQNEAQLDKSGLPSDRFFAERPEGSVSTLKIQRTQQEDSAVYLCASTRYTEAFFGQGTRLTVV.

V usage is TRBV6-6 and J usage is TRBJ2-1; 11 bases align to TRBD1. The V and J ends lost 5 bases and 10 bases, in that order; junction bases with no gene match: 7. This CDR3 comprises 14 residues. Germline assignment: CDR1 MNHNY and CDR2 SVGAGI (reference sequence). CDR3 sequence reads: CASSRGQGASEQFF. CDR3 in DNA: TGTGCCAGCAGTCGTGGACAGGGGGCATCCGAGCAGTTCTTC.

The V gene is TRBV30, the J gene TRBJ1-6; D may be TRBD1 (5 bases). Germline CDR1 is GTSNPN and CDR2 is SVGIG (reference sequence). This CDR3 spans 14 amino acids. V dropped 7 bases and J dropped 7 bases, with 17 bases sitting between them. The chain's CDR3 is CASGRNPGNSPLHF. Written as DNA, the CDR3 is TGTGCCTCGGGACGGAATCCGGGGAATTCACCCCTCCACTTT.

The chain links TRBV28 to TRBJ1-5; D uncertain. V was pared by 7 bases and J by 9 bases, with 16 bases between. The CDR3 spans 13 residues. Germline V gene lookup returns CDR1 MDHEN and CDR2 SYDVKM. CDR3 loop: CASTLVRERPQHF. In DNA form, the CDR3 reads TGTGCCAGCACCCTAGTTAGGGAAAGGCCCCAGCATTTT.

To note about this clone: Other DNA sequences in the sample encode the same CDR3. The rearrangement joins TRBV30 to TRBJ1-1, with 8 bases that match TRBD1. V shed 0 bases, J shed 8 bases, and the junction held 17 bases outside the gene matches. The CDR3 length is 17 residues. Germline V gene data show CDR1 as GTSNPN and CDR2 as SVGIG (reference sequence). The CDR3 reads CAWSVGFPSGGRAEAFF. The CDR3, as DNA: TGTGCCTGGAGTGTAGGTTTCCCTTCAGGGGGCCGCGCCGAAGCTTTCTTT.

As DNA, the CDR3 is TGTGCCAGCAGTTCTACAGGGAATGGCTACACCTTC. It codes for CASSSTGNGYTF. The J gene is TRBJ1-2, the V gene TRBV6-5; a weak D match, TRBD1 (6 bases). CDR3 size: 12 residues. Trimming stripped 4 bases from V and 6 bases from J, with 9 bases between. Germline CDR1 is MNHEY and CDR2 is SVGAGI.

The chain recombines TRBV7-3 with TRBJ2-1; 8 nucleotides match TRBD1. Trimming at V came to 6 bases and at J to 2 bases, leaving 12 bases not matched to a gene. The length of the CDR3 is 17 residues. Germline CDR1 and CDR2: SGHTA and FQGTGA. CDR3 region: CASSRSTGVTAYNEQFF. The CDR3 DNA reads as TGTGCCAGCAGTCGTTCGACAGGGGTTACGGCCTACAATGAGCAGTTCTTC.

V usage is TRBV10-2 and J usage is TRBJ1-1; D perhaps matches TRBD1 (6 bases). The CDR3 has 13 residues. Germline loops: CDR1 WSHSY, CDR2 SAAADI. Trimming removed 4 bases from V and 1 base from J, with 7 bases in between. The CDR3 DNA reads TGCGCCAGCAGTGTGACAGGGAACACTGAAGCTTTCTTT. Its translation: CASSVTGNTEAFF.

V and J are TRBV6-1 and TRBJ1-5, with a possible D match to TRBD1 (5 bases). V lost 3 bases and J lost 10, with 19 bases in between. CDR1 is MNHNS, CDR2 SASEGT, per germline. This CDR3 comprises 15 residues. The CDR3 DNA sequence: TGTGCCAGCAGTGAGCAAGCATACGGGGCAGCACCCCAGCATTTT. Protein product: CASSEQAYGAAPQHF.

CDR3 nucleotide sequence: TGCGCCAGCAGAGAGCTCCAGGGTCCTCGCGAAAAACTGTTTTTT. Protein product: CASRELQGPREKLFF. J is TRBJ1-4 and V is TRBV5-1, with D possibly TRBD1 on 5 matching bases. Germline V CDR1 and CDR2: SGHRS, YFSETQ. The CDR3 contains 15 residues. Trimming took 5 bases from V and 8 from J, leaving 19 bases between them.

The chain carries TRBV2 and TRBJ1-6, with 11 nucleotides matching TRBD1. The CDR3 totals 16 residues. Germline CDR1 and CDR2: SNHLY and FYNNEI. The trim removed 8 bases at V and 10 bases at J, leaving 13 bases unmatched. The CDR3 DNA follows: TGTGCCAGCGGGGAGCTGGGGACAGGGGGGGGATCACCCCTCCACTTT. Its protein is CASGELGTGGGSPLHF.

The rearrangement links TRBV7-2 to TRBJ1-5, with D hard to call. In germline, CDR1 is SGHTA, CDR2 FQGNSA. This CDR3 has 12 amino acids. Trimming stripped 3 bases from V and 6 bases from J, with 6 bases between. CDR3 bases: TGTGCCAGCAGCTTCGGAGCTCAGCCCCAGCATTTT. Translating it yields CASSFGAQPQHF.

The chain links TRBV2 to TRBJ2-3; D possibly corresponds to TRBD1 (5 bases). V lost 2 bases and J 2 bases, leaving 11 bases between the germline ends. CDR3 length equals 15 residues. The germline gives CDR1 SNHLY, CDR2 FYNNEI. Written as DNA, the CDR3 is TGTGCCAGCAGTGAACGTCGCAGGGCCACAGATACGCAGTATTTT. Protein: CASSERRRATDTQYF.

V is TRBV6-6 and J is TRBJ1-5, with 7 bases fitting TRBD1. The CDR3 totals 15 residues. V gave up 3 bases and J gave up 5 bases; unmatched junction bases: 7. CDR1 is MNHNY, CDR2 SVGAGI, per germline (reference sequence). The CDR3 protein is CASSYIGTEHQPQHF. CDR3 bases: TGTGCCAGCAGTTATATCGGGACAGAGCATCAGCCCCAGCATTTT.

This chain links TRBV7-2 with TRBJ2-1, with D unclear. V dropped 4 bases and J dropped 0 bases, with 10 bases sitting between them. Germline values: CDR1 SGHTA, CDR2 FQGNSA. The CDR3 loop spans 15 amino acids. The CDR3 nucleotides are TGTGCCAGCAGCTCATCTAGACCCTCCTACAATGAGCAGTTCTTC. It codes for CASSSSRPSYNEQFF.

This rearrangement joins TRBV5-1 to TRBJ2-3; no firm D call. CDR3 length equals 15 residues. V gave up 0 bases and J gave up 3 bases, with 11 bases separating them. Looked up from germline, CDR1 is SGHRS and CDR2 is YFSETQ. CDR3 DNA sequence: TGCGCCAGCAGCTTGGCCGTCCTGGAAACAGATACGCAGTATTTT. Residues: CASSLAVLETDTQYF.

The rearrangement uses TRBV18 and TRBJ2-7; D is perhaps TRBD1 (6 bases). V shed 2 bases and J shed 3 bases, with 17 bases lying between them. CDR1 and CDR2 from the germline V gene are KGHSH and LQKENI. This CDR3 region has 16 residues. As DNA, the CDR3 is TGTGCCAGCTCACCAATACTCCGGGACACAGACTACGAGCAGTACTTC. It codes for CASSPILRDTDYEQYF. Using reference TRBV18 and TRBJ2-7 for the parts outside the CDR3, the full variable domain is NAGVMQNPRHLVRRRGQEARLRCSPMKGHSHVYWYRQLPEEGLKFMVYLQKENIIDESGMPKERFSAEFPKEGPSILRIQQVVRGDSAAYFCASSPILRDTDYEQYFGPGTRLTVT.

This clone has a single count. The chain couples TRBV9 to TRBJ2-5, with 13 bases fitting TRBD2. Germline trimming cut 0 bases from V and 4 bases from J; bases unmatched to any gene: 6. Germline V gene data show CDR1 as SGDLS and CDR2 as YYNGEE. This CDR3 is built from 17 residues. Here the CDR3 reads CASSVGLAGGRGETQYF. The CDR3 nucleotides are TGTGCCAGCAGCGTAGGACTAGCGGGGGGCCGGGGAGAGACCCAGTACTTC.

This clone was found once. This chain connects TRBV5-1 to TRBJ1-5; weak D call: TRBD1 (6 bases). The CDR3 is 15 amino acids. Per the germline V gene, CDR1 is SGHRS and CDR2 is YFSETQ. Trimming pared 3 bases from V and 5 bases from J, leaving 15 bases between. The CDR3 spells CASSWDPGADQPQHF. The CDR3 DNA follows: TGCGCCAGCAGCTGGGACCCAGGGGCCGATCAGCCCCAGCATTTT.

J is TRBJ2-2 and V is TRBV5-4; TRBD1 aligns across 10 bases. Germline lookup yields CDR1 SGHNT and CDR2 YYREEE (reference sequence). This CDR3 is 17 amino acids long. Trimming took 0 bases from V and 5 from J; bases not matched to a gene: 7. The CDR3 nucleotides read TGTGCCAGCAGCTTGGCCGCGGGACAGGGGAGGACCGGGGAGCTGTTTTTT. It codes for CASSLAAGQGRTGELFF.

The chain carries TRBV28 and TRBJ1-1, with a weak D call TRBD1 (5 bases). The CDR3 sequence is 16 residues long. Germline-derived CDR1 and CDR2 are MDHEN and SYDVKM. V lost 1 base and J lost 1, with 13 bases in between. In DNA form, the CDR3 reads TGTGCCAGCAGTTTATACCTAGACAGTCAGAACACTGAAGCTTTCTTT. Protein: CASSLYLDSQNTEAFF.

The CDR3 DNA sequence: TGTGCCAGCAGCTTAAACAGTCCGGGGACTCCTCTTTCCACCTTC. Its translation is CASSLNSPGTPLSTF. The chain has TRBV7-3 and TRBJ1-2; D might be TRBD1 (5 bases). The CDR3 has 15 residues. Germline values: CDR1 SGHTA, CDR2 FQGTGA. V gave up 1 base and J gave up 13 bases, with 22 bases separating them.

The rearrangement joins TRBV28 to TRBJ1-2; 8 positions agree with TRBD1. Germline loops: CDR1 MDHEN, CDR2 SYDVKM. The CDR3 extends over 14 amino acids. V dropped 5 bases and J dropped 6; count of bases not matched to a gene: 8. The CDR3 protein is CASSEDRASNGYTF. CDR3 nucleotide sequence: TGTGCCAGCAGTGAGGACAGGGCGAGTAATGGCTACACCTTC.

The chain has TRBV5-1 and TRBJ1-3; tentative D call: TRBD1 (5 bases). The CDR3 runs to 15 residues. Germline V gene lookup returns CDR1 SGHRS and CDR2 YFSETQ. V shed 7 bases and J shed 0 bases, with 14 bases lying between them. The CDR3 region has the DNA TGCGCCAGCGCCGCAGGGTCCACCTCTGGAAACACCATATATTTT. It yields the protein CASAAGSTSGNTIYF.

The chain couples TRBV6-1 to TRBJ1-2, with 10 bases fitting TRBD1. Trimming removed 6 bases from V and 2 bases from J; junction bases left unmatched: 3. Germline V lookup: CDR1 MNHNS, CDR2 SASEGT. This CDR3 comprises 14 residues. The CDR3 spells CASRGTGANYGYTF. Written as DNA, the CDR3 is TGTGCCAGCAGGGGGACAGGGGCGAACTATGGCTACACCTTC.